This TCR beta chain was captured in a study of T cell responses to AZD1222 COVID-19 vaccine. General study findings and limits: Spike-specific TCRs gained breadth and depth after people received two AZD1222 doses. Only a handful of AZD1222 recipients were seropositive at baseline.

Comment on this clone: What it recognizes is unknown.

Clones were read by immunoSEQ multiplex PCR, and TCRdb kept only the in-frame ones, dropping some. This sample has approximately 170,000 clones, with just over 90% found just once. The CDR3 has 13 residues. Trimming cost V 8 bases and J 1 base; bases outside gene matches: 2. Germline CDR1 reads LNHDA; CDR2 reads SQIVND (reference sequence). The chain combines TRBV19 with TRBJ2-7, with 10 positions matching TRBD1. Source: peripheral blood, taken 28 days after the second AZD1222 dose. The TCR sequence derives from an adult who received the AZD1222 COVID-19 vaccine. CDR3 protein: CASVGQGSYEQYF. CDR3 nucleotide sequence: TGTGCCAGTGTGGGACAGGGGTCCTACGAGCAGTACTTC.